A single sample is the source of the 16 T cell receptor beta chains below, sequenced in a study of blood T cell repertoires in COVID-19. Profiling relied on immunoSEQ multiplex PCR, and the TCRdb table lists in-frame clones only, not all of them. The data show 200,000 to 250,000 clones, with about 86% seen just once and roughly 1.5% held by the top ten. Sequenced input: peripheral blood. These TCRs come from a man between 18 and 29 years old with active or convalescent COVID-19.

The chain has TRBV27 and TRBJ2-7; possibly TRBD2 for D (7 bases). From germline, CDR1 is MNHEY and CDR2 SMNVEV (reference sequence). V was shortened by 6 bases and J by 4 bases, with 19 bases between the two germline ends. CDR3 length: 15 residues. CDR3 in amino acids: CASRSEWGGPYEQYF. CDR3 DNA: TGTGCCAGCAGAAGTGAGTGGGGGGGGCCTTACGAGCAGTACTTC.

The chain couples TRBV10-3 to TRBJ2-3; 11 bases line up with TRBD2. The CDR3 is 16 residues long. The V segment lost 6 bases and the J segment 1 base; nucleotides outside the gene matches: 6. Germline V gene data show CDR1 as ENHRY and CDR2 as SYGVKD. Here the CDR3 DNA reads TGTGCCATCAGGGGATTACTAGCGGGGGGCACAGATACGCAGTATTTT. Amino acids: CAIRGLLAGGTDTQYF.

This clone was seen ten or more times. V and J are TRBV27 and TRBJ2-1, with TRBD1 matching 9 bases. The CDR3 runs to 15 residues. V gave up 5 bases and J gave up 5 bases; unmatched junction bases: 7. Germline CDR1 and CDR2: MNHEY and SMNVEV (reference sequence). DNA for the CDR3: TGTGCCAGCAGTCGACAGGGGGTGCCGCACAATGAGCAGTTCTTC. Translating gives CASSRQGVPHNEQFF.

This chain connects TRBV9 to TRBJ2-1; D gene uncertain. Germline values: CDR1 SGDLS, CDR2 YYNGEE. The germline V and J ends were trimmed by 0 bases and 9 bases, with 16 bases remaining between them. The CDR3 loop spans 15 amino acids. The CDR3 bases are TGTGCCAGCAGCGTAGATCCGTCTGAATCTAGTGAGCAGTTCTTC. This translates into CASSVDPSESSEQFF. Full variable domain (missing parts from reference TRBV9 and TRBJ2-1): DSGVTQTPKHLITATGQRVTLRCSPRSGDLSVYWYQQSLDQGLQFLIQYYNGEERAKGNILERFSAQQFPDLHSELNLSSLELGDSALYFCASSVDPSESSEQFFGPGTRLTVL.

The chain couples TRBV6-6 to TRBJ1-2; D ambiguous. The ends were cut back, 7 bases at V and 7 bases at J, with 16 bases in the middle. The CDR3 runs 13 residues. In germline, CDR1 is MNHNY, CDR2 SVGAGI (reference sequence). The CDR3 DNA reads TGTGCCAGCATCGAAGCGGCATTGGCTGGCTACACCTTC. Amino acid sequence: CASIEAALAGYTF.

This clone was observed a single time. The chain uses TRBV27 and TRBJ2-2, with D possibly matching TRBD2 (5 bases). The V end lost 8 bases, the J end lost 4 bases, and 5 bases lay between the germline ends. The CDR3 extends over 11 amino acids. The germline V gene encodes CDR1 MNHEY and CDR2 SMNVEV (reference sequence). CDR3 protein: CASGGTGELFF. Written as DNA, the CDR3 is TGTGCCAGCGGAGGCACCGGGGAGCTGTTTTTT.

J is TRBJ1-2 and V is TRBV4-1; D is perhaps TRBD1 (5 bases). Germline-derived CDR1 and CDR2 are MGHRA and YSYEKL. The CDR3 is 17 residues long. Trimming pared 0 bases from V and 3 bases from J, leaving 17 bases between. CDR3 sequence (DNA): TGCGCCAGCAGCCAAGACATAACAGGTATCCAGTACTATGGCTACACCTTC. Amino acid sequence: CASSQDITGIQYYGYTF.

CDR3 DNA sequence: TGTGCCTGGATCCTAGGCTACGAGCAGTACTTC. Translating it yields CAWILGYEQYF. V usage is TRBV30 and J usage is TRBJ2-7; D call uncertain. The V end was cut by 4 bases, the J end by 3 bases, with 7 bases between. Looked up from germline, CDR1 is GTSNPN and CDR2 is SVGIG (reference sequence). The CDR3 spans 11 residues. Based on the CDR3 plus reference TRBV30 and TRBJ2-7, the full variable domain is SQTIHQWPATLVQPVGSPLSLECTVEGTSNPNLYWYRQAAGRGLQLLFYSVGIGQISSEVPQNLSASRPQDRQFILSSKKLLLSDSGFYLCAWILGYEQYFGPGTRLTVT.

The chain links TRBV29-1 to TRBJ2-3; no definite D call. From germline, CDR1 is SQVTM and CDR2 ANQGSEA. Trimming pared 4 bases from V and 10 bases from J, leaving 9 bases between. There are 10 residues in the CDR3. Here the CDR3 reads CSVATWAQYF. The DNA of the CDR3 is TGCAGCGTTGCGACATGGGCGCAGTATTTT.

This chain uses TRBV3-1 (or the pseudogene TRBV3-2) with TRBJ1-6; 8 bases line up with TRBD1. CDR3 length: 15 residues. V shed 6 bases, J shed 7 bases, and the junction held 8 bases outside the gene matches. CDR1 and CDR2 from the germline V gene are LGHDT and YNNKEL (reference sequence). The CDR3 protein is CASSRPTGDNSPLHF. The DNA for the CDR3 is TGTGCCAGCAGTCGACCGACAGGGGACAATTCACCCCTCCACTTT.

This rearrangement joins TRBV28 to TRBJ2-7; possibly TRBD2 for D (5 bases). The ends were cut back, 5 bases at V and 6 bases at J, with 20 bases in the middle. Germline V gene lookup returns CDR1 MDHEN and CDR2 SYDVKM. The CDR3 sequence is 15 residues long. In DNA, the CDR3 is TGTGCCAGCAGTCAAGCGGACTTGATCACGCCCGAGCAGTACTTC. It codes for CASSQADLITPEQYF.

Remarks on this clone: The conserved closing phenylalanine or tryptophan is absent in this CDR3, likely reflecting a read error. The chain joins TRBV30 to TRBJ1-2, with 8 bases that match TRBD1. Looked up from germline, CDR1 is GTSNPN and CDR2 is SVGIG (reference sequence). The CDR3 consists of 15 residues. J lost 6 bases, V lost 2 bases, and 11 bases had no gene match. CDR3 residues: CAWSRTGPLSDGYTS. The CDR3 DNA follows: TGTGCCTGGAGTAGGACAGGGCCGTTAAGTGATGGCTACACCTCC.

The chain links TRBV27 to TRBJ2-1; perhaps TRBD1 as D (5 bases). Trimming cost V 7 bases and J 4 bases, with 17 bases left between them. CDR3 length: 15 residues. CDR1 and CDR2 from the germline V gene are MNHEY and SMNVEV (reference sequence). The CDR3 DNA sequence: TGTGCCAGCACCCCAGGGATGTCCCAATACAATGAGCAGTTCTTC. It encodes CASTPGMSQYNEQFF.

This chain connects TRBV27 to TRBJ2-3; D gene ambiguous. The CDR3 runs to 13 residues. Germline CDR1 and CDR2: MNHEY and SMNVEV (reference sequence). V was cut by 6 bases and J by 5 bases, with 12 bases left in between. The chain's CDR3 is CASRSRSLDTQYF. The DNA for the CDR3 is TGTGCCAGCAGGTCTAGGTCTCTAGATACGCAGTATTTT.

The V gene is TRBV4-3, the J gene TRBJ2-1; tentatively, D is TRBD1 (5 bases). The CDR3 spans 13 residues. Germline loops: CDR1 LGHNA, CDR2 YSLEER. V lost 0 bases to trimming and J lost 9 bases, with 9 bases between them. The CDR3 spells CASSQDSGSEQFF. CDR3 bases: TGCGCCAGCAGCCAAGATTCAGGGTCTGAGCAGTTCTTC.

The CDR3 region is CASRETGVNNSPLHF. Here the CDR3 DNA reads TGTGCCAGCAGGGAAACAGGGGTCAATAATTCACCCCTCCACTTT. The rearrangement joins TRBV25-1 to TRBJ1-6, with 7 bases identical to TRBD1. The V and J ends lost 6 bases and 5 bases, in that order; junction bases with no gene match: 7. Germline V gene sequence: CDR1 MGHDK, CDR2 SYGVNS. The CDR3 totals 15 residues.